The clone carrying this TCR beta chain occurred many times. Its target is unknown. This specimen comes from a study of response to subunit inactivated influenza vaccine. Study conclusions and caveats: The authors offered the suggestion that each seasonal influenza vaccination recruits few new T cells.

TCRdb reanalysed the RT-PCR reads using MiXCR and keeps one entry per CDR3 protein. This sample carries roughly 650,000 distinct CDR3 sequences, approximately 14% of them seen once, and the ten largest clones take around 7.6%. This CDR3 has 14 residues. V shed 8 bases and J shed 4 bases, with 17 bases lying between them. The chain has TRBV12-3 or TRBV12-4 and TRBJ1-2, with a weak D call TRBD1 (5 bases). The clonotype was recovered from a man between 50 and 59 years old who received an inactivated influenza vaccine. Specimen: PBMCs from blood, collected approximately 15 days before vaccination. The CDR3 reads CASGTLREGYGYTF. In DNA form, the CDR3 reads TGTGCCAGCGGAACTCTCAGGGAAGGCTATGGCTACACCTTC.